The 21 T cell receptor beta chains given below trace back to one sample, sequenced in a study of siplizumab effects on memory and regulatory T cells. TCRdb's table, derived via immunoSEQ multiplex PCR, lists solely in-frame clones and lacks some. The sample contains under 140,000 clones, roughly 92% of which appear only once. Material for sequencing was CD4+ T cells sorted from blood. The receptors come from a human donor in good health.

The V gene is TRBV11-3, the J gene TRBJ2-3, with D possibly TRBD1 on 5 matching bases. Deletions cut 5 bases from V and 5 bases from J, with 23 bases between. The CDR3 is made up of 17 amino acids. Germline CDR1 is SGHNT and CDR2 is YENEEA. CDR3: CASSLGDSSPQGDTQYF. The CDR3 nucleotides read TGTGCCAGCAGCCTAGGAGACAGTAGCCCGCAGGGAGATACGCAGTATTTT. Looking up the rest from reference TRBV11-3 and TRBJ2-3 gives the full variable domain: EAGVVQSPRYKIIEKKQPVAFWCNPISGHNTLYWYLQNLGQGPELLIRYENEEAVDDSQLPKDRFSAERLKGVDSTLKIQPAELGDSAVYLCASSLGDSSPQGDTQYFGPGTRLTVL.

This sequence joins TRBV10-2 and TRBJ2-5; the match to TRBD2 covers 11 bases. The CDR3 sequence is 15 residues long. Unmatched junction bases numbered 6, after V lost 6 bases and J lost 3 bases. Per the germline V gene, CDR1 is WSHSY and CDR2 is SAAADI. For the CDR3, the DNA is TGCGCCAGCAGGCCCGGGACTAGCGGAAAAGAGACCCAGTACTTC. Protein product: CASRPGTSGKETQYF.

The CDR3 bases are TGTGCCAGCAGCCTAGAGGGGAATAATTCACCCCTCCACTTT. Translating gives CASSLEGNNSPLHF. The chain recombines TRBV6-6 with TRBJ1-6; weak D call: TRBD1 (5 bases). The germline CDR1 and CDR2 sequences are MNHNY and SVGAGI (reference sequence). V lost 6 bases to trimming and J lost 5 bases, with 11 bases between them. The CDR3 spans 14 residues.

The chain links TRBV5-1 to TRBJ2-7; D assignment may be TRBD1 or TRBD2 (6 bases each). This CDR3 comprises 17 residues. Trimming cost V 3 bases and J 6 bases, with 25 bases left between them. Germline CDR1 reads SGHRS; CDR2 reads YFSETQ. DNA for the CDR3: TGCGCCAGCAGCTCGGGACTCCAAGGGGGTTTTGTAGCCGAGCAGTACTTC. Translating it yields CASSSGLQGGFVAEQYF.

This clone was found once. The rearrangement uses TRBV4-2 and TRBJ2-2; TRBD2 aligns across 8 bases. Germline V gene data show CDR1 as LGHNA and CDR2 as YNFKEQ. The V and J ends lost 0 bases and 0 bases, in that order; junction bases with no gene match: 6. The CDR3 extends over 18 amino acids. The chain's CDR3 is CASSQEGGGRTNTGELFF. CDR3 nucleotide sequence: TGTGCCAGCAGCCAAGAGGGGGGCGGGAGGACGAACACCGGGGAGCTGTTTTTT.

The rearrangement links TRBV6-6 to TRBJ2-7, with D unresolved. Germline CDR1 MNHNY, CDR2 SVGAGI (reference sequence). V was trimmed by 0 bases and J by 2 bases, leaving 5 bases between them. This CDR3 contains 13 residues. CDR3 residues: CASSYSSTYEQYF. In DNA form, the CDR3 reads TGTGCCAGCAGTTACTCGTCGACCTACGAGCAGTACTTC.

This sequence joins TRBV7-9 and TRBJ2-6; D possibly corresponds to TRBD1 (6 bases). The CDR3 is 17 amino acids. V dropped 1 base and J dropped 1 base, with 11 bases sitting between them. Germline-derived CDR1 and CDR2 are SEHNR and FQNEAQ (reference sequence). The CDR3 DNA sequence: TGTGCCAGCAGCTTAGTCCTGGGGGCATCTGGGGCCAACGTCCTGACTTTC. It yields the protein CASSLVLGASGANVLTF.

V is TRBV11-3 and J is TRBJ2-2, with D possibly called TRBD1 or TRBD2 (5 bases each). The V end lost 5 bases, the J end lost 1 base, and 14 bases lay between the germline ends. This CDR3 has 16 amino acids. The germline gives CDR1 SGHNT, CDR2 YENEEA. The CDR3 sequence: CASSPGTLWNTGELFF. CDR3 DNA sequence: TGTGCCAGCAGCCCGGGGACCCTGTGGAACACCGGGGAGCTGTTTTTT.

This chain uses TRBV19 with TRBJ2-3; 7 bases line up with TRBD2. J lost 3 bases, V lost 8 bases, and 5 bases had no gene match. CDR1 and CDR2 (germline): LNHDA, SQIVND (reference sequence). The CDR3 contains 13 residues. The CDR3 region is CASRGESTDTQYF. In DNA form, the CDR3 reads TGTGCCAGTCGGGGGGAATCGACAGATACGCAGTATTTT.

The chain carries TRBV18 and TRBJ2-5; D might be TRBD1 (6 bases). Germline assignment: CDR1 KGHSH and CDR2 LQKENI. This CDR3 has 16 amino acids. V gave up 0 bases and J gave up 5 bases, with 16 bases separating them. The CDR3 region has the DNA TGTGCCAGCTCACCACCGAGTCTGGGGGCAGGGGAGACCCAGTACTTC. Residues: CASSPPSLGAGETQYF.

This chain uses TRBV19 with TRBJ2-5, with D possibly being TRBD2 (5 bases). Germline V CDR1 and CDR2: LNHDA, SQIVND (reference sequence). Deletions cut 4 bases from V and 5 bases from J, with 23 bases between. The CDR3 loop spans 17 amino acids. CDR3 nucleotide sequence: TGTGCCAGTAGTAACACGCCGGGATCTACATCATATGAGACCCAGTACTTC. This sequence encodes CASSNTPGSTSYETQYF. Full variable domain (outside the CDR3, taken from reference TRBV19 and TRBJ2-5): DGGITQSPKYLFRKEGQNVTLSCEQNLNHDAMYWYRQDPGQGLRLIYYSQIVNDFQKGDIAEGYSVSREKKESFPLTVTSAQKNPTAFYLCASSNTPGSTSYETQYFGPGTRLLVL.

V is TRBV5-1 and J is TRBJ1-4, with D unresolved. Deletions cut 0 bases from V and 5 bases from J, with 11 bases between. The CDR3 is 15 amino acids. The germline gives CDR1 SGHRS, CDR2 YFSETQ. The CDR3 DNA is TGCGCCAGCAGCTTGGTCGGGGTGAAAAATGAAAAACTGTTTTTT. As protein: CASSLVGVKNEKLFF.

CDR3 loop: CASSKGQAMQETQYF. DNA for the CDR3: TGTGCCAGCAGCAAGGGACAGGCGATGCAAGAGACCCAGTACTTC. The V call is TRBV5-6, the J call TRBJ2-5, with 8 bases fitting TRBD1. V dropped 4 bases and J dropped 2; count of bases not matched to a gene: 7. Germline CDR1 reads SGHDT; CDR2 reads YYEEEE. CDR3 length: 15 residues.

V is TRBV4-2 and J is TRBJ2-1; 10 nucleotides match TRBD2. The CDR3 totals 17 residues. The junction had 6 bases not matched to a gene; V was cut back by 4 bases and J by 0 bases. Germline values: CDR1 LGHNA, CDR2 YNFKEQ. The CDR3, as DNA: TGTGCCAGCAGCCGGCAACTAGCGGGAAGCTCCTACAATGAGCAGTTCTTC. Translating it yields CASSRQLAGSSYNEQFF.

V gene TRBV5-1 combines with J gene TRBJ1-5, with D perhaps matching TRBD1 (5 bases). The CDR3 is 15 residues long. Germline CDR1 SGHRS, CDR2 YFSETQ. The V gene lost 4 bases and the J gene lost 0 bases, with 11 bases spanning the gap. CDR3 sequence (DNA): TGCGCCAGCAGCCGGGACTCCAATAGCAATCAGCCCCAGCATTTT. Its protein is CASSRDSNSNQPQHF.

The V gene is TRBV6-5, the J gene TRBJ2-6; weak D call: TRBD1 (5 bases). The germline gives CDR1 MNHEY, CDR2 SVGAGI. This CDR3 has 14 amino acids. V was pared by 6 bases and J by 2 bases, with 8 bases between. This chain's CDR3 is CASRPGTGANVLTF. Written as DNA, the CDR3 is TGTGCCAGCAGGCCAGGGACTGGGGCCAACGTCCTGACTTTC.

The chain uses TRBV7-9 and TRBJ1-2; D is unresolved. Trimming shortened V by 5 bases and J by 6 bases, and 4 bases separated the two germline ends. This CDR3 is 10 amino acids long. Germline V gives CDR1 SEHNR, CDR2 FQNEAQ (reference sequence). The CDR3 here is CASSLNGYTF. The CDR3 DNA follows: TGTGCCAGCAGCCTGAATGGCTACACCTTC.

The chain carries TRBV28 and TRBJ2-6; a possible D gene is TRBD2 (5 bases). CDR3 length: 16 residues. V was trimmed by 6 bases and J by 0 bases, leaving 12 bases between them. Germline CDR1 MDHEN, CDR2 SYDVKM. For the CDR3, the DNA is TGTGCCAGCAGCCCTGAGGGTCTCTCTGGGGCCAACGTCCTGACTTTC. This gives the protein CASSPEGLSGANVLTF.

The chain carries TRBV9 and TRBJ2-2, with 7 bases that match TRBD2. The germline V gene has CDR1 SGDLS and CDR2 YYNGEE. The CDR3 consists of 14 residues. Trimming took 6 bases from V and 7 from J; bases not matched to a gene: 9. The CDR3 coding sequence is TGTGCCAGCACCGCGAGCGGGACCGGCGGGGAGCTGTTTTTT. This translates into CASTASGTGGELFF.

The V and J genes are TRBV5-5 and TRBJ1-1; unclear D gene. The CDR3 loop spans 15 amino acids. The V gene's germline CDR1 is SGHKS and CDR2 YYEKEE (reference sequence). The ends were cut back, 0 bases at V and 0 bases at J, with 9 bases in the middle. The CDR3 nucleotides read TGTGCCAGCAGCTTGGCCCTGATCATGAACACTGAAGCTTTCTTT. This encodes CASSLALIMNTEAFF.

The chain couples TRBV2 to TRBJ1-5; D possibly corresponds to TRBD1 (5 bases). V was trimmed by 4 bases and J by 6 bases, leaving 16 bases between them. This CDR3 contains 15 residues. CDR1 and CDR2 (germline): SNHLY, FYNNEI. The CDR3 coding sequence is TGTGCCAGCAGTGGGAGGGACCCCGGTGGTCAGCCCCAGCATTTT. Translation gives CASSGRDPGGQPQHF.